This T cell receptor beta chain was captured in a study of T cell changes during pregnancy in multiple sclerosis. The assay was immunoSEQ multiplex PCR, and TCRdb's table has in-frame clones only and misses some. The data hold tens of thousands of clones, with 90% to 95% observed a single time. The clonotype comes from a female donor with multiple sclerosis, enrolled in a pregnancy study. Specimen: peripheral blood, collected in the second trimester of pregnancy.

CDR3 protein: CASTTTGPTSGDSYEQYF. The DNA for the CDR3 is TGTGCCAGCACCACAACCGGCCCGACTAGCGGGGACTCCTACGAGCAGTACTTC. The chain links TRBV7-2 to TRBJ2-7, with TRBD2 matching 11 bases. The CDR3 spans 18 residues. In germline, CDR1 is SGHTA, CDR2 FQGNSA. Trimming took 7 bases from V and 0 from J; bases not matched to a gene: 14.